The next 21 T cell receptor beta chains were all read from a single sample in a study of identical twins. TCRdb fed the 5' RACE reads into MiXCR, producing one record per CDR3 protein. This sample has 700,000 to 950,000 distinct CDR3 sequences, with roughly an eighth found just once. The same sample was also used in a study of yellow fever vaccine responses in identical twins.

Sequenced material: PBMCs. These receptor sequences come from a woman in her late teens or twenties in good health.

On this clonotype: A much larger clonotype is one base distant, so this may be a read error. The chain has TRBV5-1 and TRBJ2-1; D unclear. There are 15 residues in the CDR3. V dropped 5 bases and J dropped 7 bases, with 19 bases sitting between them. The V gene's germline CDR1 is SGHRS and CDR2 YFSETQ. CDR3 nucleotides: TGCGCCAGCAGACCCTTGGATCGAGTGGAGAATGAGCAGTTCTTC. Translation gives CASRPLDRVENEQFF. The whole variable domain, filled in from reference TRBV5-1 and TRBJ2-1, reads KAGVTQTPRYLIKTRGQQVTLSCSPISGHRSVSWYQQTPGQGLQFLFEYFSETQRNKGNFPGRFSGRQFSNSRSEMNVSTLELGDSALYLCASRPLDRVENEQFFGPGTRLTVL.

V is TRBV6-4 and J is TRBJ2-3; 8 nucleotides match TRBD1. CDR1 and CDR2 from the germline V gene are MRHNA and SNTAGT. The CDR3 is 13 amino acids. After removal of 8 bases from V and 3 bases from J, the junction contained 4 bases not matched to a gene. DNA for the CDR3: TGTGCCAGCTCGGACAGGGTAACAGATACGCAGTATTTT. Its protein is CASSDRVTDTQYF.

The rearrangement links TRBV6-6 to TRBJ2-1, with D possibly matching TRBD2 (5 bases). V lost 8 bases to trimming and J lost 8 bases, with 13 bases between them. This CDR3 contains 12 residues. Germline V gene sequence: CDR1 MNHNY, CDR2 SVGAGI (reference sequence). The CDR3, as DNA: TGTGCCAGCTGCACTAGTACCTATGAGCAGTTCTTC. Protein product: CASCTSTYEQFF.

This clonotype has a handful of counts. This chain joins TRBV3-1 and TRBJ2-1; TRBD2 matches 11 bases. Germline CDR1 is LGHDT and CDR2 is YNNKEL (reference sequence). Germline trimming cut 3 bases from V and 5 bases from J; bases unmatched to any gene: 3. The length of the CDR3 is 15 residues. CDR3: CASSHIAGGNNEQFF. CDR3 sequence (DNA): TGTGCCAGCAGCCATATAGCGGGAGGGAACAATGAGCAGTTCTTC.

This clonotype was detected only a few times. The V call is TRBV20-1, the J call TRBJ2-3, with D possibly being TRBD2 (5 bases). The germline gives CDR1 DFQATT, CDR2 SNEGSKA (reference sequence). CDR3 size: 12 residues. V lost 5 bases and J 5 bases, leaving 11 bases between the germline ends. The CDR3 DNA reads TGCAGTGCTCTCCGGGCGGGAGATACGCAGTATTTT. Residues: CSALRAGDTQYF.

The V and J genes are TRBV5-6 and TRBJ2-2, with D perhaps TRBD1 or TRBD2 (5 bases each). This CDR3 is built from 15 residues. With 4 bases removed from V and 1 base from J, the gap between germline ends came to 11 bases. Germline-derived CDR1 and CDR2 are SGHDT and YYEEEE. CDR3 amino acids: CASSGTAQNTGELFF. DNA for the CDR3: TGTGCCAGCAGCGGGACGGCCCAGAACACCGGGGAGCTGTTTTTT. The complete variable domain, with remaining parts taken from reference TRBV5-6 and TRBJ2-2, reads DAGVTQSPTHLIKTRGQQVTLRCSPKSGHDTVSWYQQALGQGPQFIFQYYEEEERQRGNFPDRFSGHQFPNYSSELNVNALLLGDSALYLCASSGTAQNTGELFFGEGSRLTVL.

This clonotype was counted between two and nine times. The chain uses TRBV7-9 and TRBJ2-1; D is perhaps TRBD1 or TRBD2 (7 bases each). CDR1 and CDR2 (germline): SEHNR, FQNEAQ (reference sequence). The CDR3 loop spans 16 amino acids. V gave up 5 bases and J gave up 6 bases, with 20 bases separating them. The CDR3 region has the DNA TGTGCCAGCAGCGGCAAGCGGGACAGATTATTCAATGAGCAGTTCTTC. Protein: CASSGKRDRLFNEQFF. Full variable domain (rest looked up from reference TRBV7-9 and TRBJ2-1): DTGVSQNPRHKITKRGQNVTFRCDPISEHNRLYWYRQTLGQGPEFLTYFQNEAQLEKSRLLSDRFSAERPKGSFSTLEIQRTEQGDSAMYLCASSGKRDRLFNEQFFGPGTRLTVL.

The rearrangement uses TRBV20-1 and TRBJ2-3, with D possibly being TRBD2 (5 bases). CDR1 and CDR2 from the germline V gene are DFQATT and SNEGSKA (reference sequence). V shed 4 bases and J shed 1 base, with 12 bases lying between them. The CDR3 consists of 14 residues. In nucleotides, the CDR3 is TGCAGTGCTACCTCACAAGCGGGCACAGATACGCAGTATTTT. It yields the protein CSATSQAGTDTQYF.

This clonotype was found a few times. The chain carries TRBV24-1 and TRBJ2-3, with 14 bases fitting TRBD2. V lost 3 bases to trimming and J lost 0 bases; unmatched junction nucleotides: 10. Per germline, CDR1 KGHDR and CDR2 SFDVKD. This CDR3 region has 20 residues. This chain's CDR3 is CATSDTPGTSGRRSTDTQYF. The CDR3 bases are TGTGCCACCAGTGATACCCCCGGGACTAGCGGGAGAAGGAGCACAGATACGCAGTATTTT.

This clonotype was observed a few times. The chain is built from TRBV5-5 and TRBJ2-1, with 8 bases fitting TRBD1. V dropped 5 bases and J dropped 7; count of bases not matched to a gene: 11. Germline CDR1 and CDR2: SGHKS and YYEKEE (reference sequence). The CDR3 totals 15 residues. CDR3 nucleotide sequence: TGTGCCAGCAGGACAGGGGAAATGGGGTATAATGAGCAGTTCTTC. Translated, it gives CASRTGEMGYNEQFF.

CDR3 coding DNA: TGTGCCAGCTCACCGGTCAACTATGGCTACACCTTC. Translated, it gives CASSPVNYGYTF. V and J are TRBV18 and TRBJ1-2, with unresolved D. Germline V gene sequence: CDR1 KGHSH, CDR2 LQKENI. Trimming took off 3 bases at V and 2 bases at J, with 4 bases between the two ends. This CDR3 contains 12 residues.

This clonotype was observed at least ten times. The chain combines TRBV12-3 or TRBV12-4 with TRBJ1-1, with 9 bases matching TRBD1. Unmatched junction bases numbered 3, after V lost 3 bases and J lost 4 bases. The CDR3 contains 14 residues. CDR3: CASSLTGGGTEAFF. The CDR3 DNA is TGTGCCAGCAGTTTGACAGGGGGTGGCACTGAAGCTTTCTTT.

This chain joins TRBV2 and TRBJ2-1; D unclear. CDR3 length: 15 amino acids. Germline CDR1 reads SNHLY; CDR2 reads FYNNEI. V was shortened by 7 bases and J by 1 base, with 14 bases between the two germline ends. In DNA, the CDR3 is TGTGCCAGCACCCCGTCGCATAGGTCCTACAATGAGCAGTTCTTC. This gives the protein CASTPSHRSYNEQFF.

The chain joins TRBV5-1 to TRBJ2-1; 8 bases match TRBD1. Losses at the gene ends were 1 base for V and 4 bases for J; bases not matched to a gene: 10. This CDR3 is built from 17 residues. Germline lookup yields CDR1 SGHRS and CDR2 YFSETQ. Written as DNA, the CDR3 is TGCGCCAGCAGCTTGTTGTTTCAGGGGGCAGGATACAATGAGCAGTTCTTC. Its protein is CASSLLFQGAGYNEQFF. The full variable domain, completed using reference TRBV5-1 and TRBJ2-1, is KAGVTQTPRYLIKTRGQQVTLSCSPISGHRSVSWYQQTPGQGLQFLFEYFSETQRNKGNFPGRFSGRQFSNSRSEMNVSTLELGDSALYLCASSLLFQGAGYNEQFFGPGTRLTVL.

The rearrangement uses TRBV9 and TRBJ2-2, with D perhaps matching TRBD1 (5 bases). V shed 9 bases and J shed 4 bases, with 16 bases lying between them. From germline, CDR1 is SGDLS and CDR2 YYNGEE. The CDR3 is made up of 14 amino acids. The DNA for the CDR3 is TGTGCCAACTCCCAGGGTAGTTGCACCGGGGAGCTGTTTTTT. Encoded protein: CANSQGSCTGELFF.

V gene TRBV11-1 combines with J gene TRBJ2-1, with 16 nucleotides matching TRBD2. Germline assignment: CDR1 SGHAT and CDR2 FQDESV (reference sequence). This CDR3 is built from 20 residues. Germline trimming cut 4 bases from V and 4 bases from J; bases unmatched to any gene: 13. Here the CDR3 reads CASSSSGTSGRVWLYNEQFF. The CDR3 DNA sequence: TGTGCCAGCAGCTCCTCCGGGACTAGCGGGAGGGTGTGGTTATACAATGAGCAGTTCTTC.

The chain carries TRBV12-3 or TRBV12-4 and TRBJ2-1; 10 positions match TRBD2. J gave up 5 bases and V 6 bases, and 10 bases lay outside the gene matches. The CDR3 totals 16 residues. CDR3 in DNA: TGTGCCAGCAGGAGATATAGCGGGGGGCACAACAATGAGCAGTTCTTC. Protein: CASRRYSGGHNNEQFF.

The genes are TRBV9 and TRBJ2-3; no clear D gene. Deletions cut 4 bases from V and 3 bases from J, with 15 bases between. The CDR3 sequence is 15 residues long. In germline, CDR1 is SGDLS, CDR2 YYNGEE. CDR3 DNA: TGTGCCAGCAGCCTCCGGCCGGCCGGTACAGATACGCAGTATTTT. It specifies CASSLRPAGTDTQYF.

This clonotype was detected a few times. The chain carries TRBV4-1 and TRBJ2-3; TRBD2 aligns across 10 bases. The CDR3 spans 17 residues. Trimming cost V 1 base and J 3 bases; bases outside gene matches: 7. The germline CDR1 and CDR2 sequences are MGHRA and YSYEKL. The CDR3 region is CASSQGPAGGPTDTQYF. The CDR3, as DNA: TGCGCCAGCAGCCAAGGACCAGCGGGAGGGCCGACAGATACGCAGTATTTT.

This chain joins TRBV4-1 and TRBJ1-5; maybe TRBD1 (6 bases). The ends were cut back, 2 bases at V and 3 bases at J, with 14 bases in the middle. The V gene's germline CDR1 is MGHRA and CDR2 YSYEKL. CDR3 length equals 16 residues. This CDR3 is CASSQNLQGVNQPQHF. As DNA, the CDR3 is TGCGCCAGCAGCCAAAACCTACAGGGAGTCAATCAGCCCCAGCATTTT.

This clonotype was detected only a few times. The chain carries TRBV7-7 and TRBJ2-2, with 8 bases aligning to TRBD2. Germline V CDR1 and CDR2: SSHAT, FNYEAQ (reference sequence). The ends lost 2 bases at V and 6 bases at J; junction bases unmatched: 8. The CDR3 extends over 16 amino acids. The chain's CDR3 is CASSLRAGEKSGELFF. In DNA form, the CDR3 reads TGTGCCAGCAGCTTAAGAGCGGGAGAGAAGTCCGGGGAGCTGTTTTTT.